This entry lists 19 T cell receptor beta chains sequenced from one sample in a study of T-cell memory formation after mild COVID-19. TCRdb passed the 5' RACE reads through MiXCR, listing each CDR3 protein once. The sample has 300,000 to 400,000 distinct CDR3 sequences, approximately 15% seen once; the top ten hold approximately 21%. The specimen sequenced was PBMCs or a T cell subset sorted from them (not recorded which). These receptors came from a man aged 18 to 30 who had mild COVID-19 (a few samples of this study predate the infection). Cell type and time point are not known.

The gene calls are TRBV6-2 or TRBV6-3 and TRBJ2-2, with D perhaps TRBD1 or TRBD2 (5 bases each). Trimming removed 2 bases at V and 7 bases at J, with 17 bases between. Germline loops: CDR1 MNHEY, CDR2 SVGEGT. This CDR3 contains 16 residues. The CDR3 DNA sequence: TGTGCCAGCAGTTACAGATTTGCCGGGGCGGACGGGGAGCTGTTTTTT. Amino acids: CASSYRFAGADGELFF.

This clonotype was seen a handful of times. V usage is TRBV5-1 and J usage is TRBJ1-2; perhaps TRBD1 as D (5 bases). Germline V gene data show CDR1 as SGHRS and CDR2 as YFSETQ. Trimming left V 0 bases short and J 4 bases short, with 10 bases between. CDR3 size: 14 residues. The chain's CDR3 is CASSLARTGYGYTF. In nucleotides, the CDR3 is TGCGCCAGCAGCTTGGCCAGAACAGGCTATGGCTACACCTTC.

The count of this clonotype is one. V gene TRBV7-2 combines with J gene TRBJ1-2; 9 bases fit TRBD1. Per the germline V gene, CDR1 is SGHTA and CDR2 is FQGNSA. The V and J ends lost 4 bases and 0 bases, in that order; junction bases with no gene match: 6. This CDR3 spans 16 amino acids. CDR3 residues: CASSSDGQGTNYGYTF. For the CDR3, the DNA is TGTGCCAGCAGCTCAGACGGACAGGGGACTAACTATGGCTACACCTTC.

The chain recombines TRBV12-3 or TRBV12-4 with TRBJ2-1; 8 positions match TRBD2. After removal of 4 bases from V and 10 bases from J, the junction contained 6 bases not matched to a gene. This CDR3 has 13 amino acids. CDR3 nucleotides: TGTGCCAGCAGTTCCCGGACTAGCAGAGAGCAGTTCTTC. Translation gives CASSSRTSREQFF.

This rearrangement joins TRBV29-1 to TRBJ2-1, with 7 bases fitting TRBD2. This CDR3 is 14 amino acids long. Germline V gene sequence: CDR1 SQVTM, CDR2 ANQGSEA. V gave up 4 bases and J gave up 2 bases; unmatched junction bases: 5. For the CDR3, the DNA is TGCAGCGTTGTGGGCGGGGGTACCTACAATGAGCAGTTCTTC. This sequence encodes CSVVGGGTYNEQFF.

This clonotype was picked up a small number of times. This chain uses TRBV5-1 with TRBJ2-1; 7 bases align to TRBD1. Germline loops: CDR1 SGHRS, CDR2 YFSETQ. This CDR3 spans 16 amino acids. After removal of 0 bases from V and 2 bases from J, the junction contained 5 bases not matched to a gene. The CDR3 loop reads CASSLDAQGAYNEQFF. DNA of the CDR3: TGCGCCAGCAGCTTGGACGCCCAGGGGGCCTACAATGAGCAGTTCTTC.

This clonotype has ten or more counts. The chain couples TRBV9 to TRBJ2-4; 10 bases match TRBD1. The CDR3 spans 18 residues. Germline V lookup: CDR1 SGDLS, CDR2 YYNGEE. After removal of 4 bases from V and 0 bases from J, the junction contained 10 bases not matched to a gene. Here the CDR3 reads CASSSPRDRGLAKNIQYF. CDR3 in DNA: TGTGCCAGCAGCTCGCCCCGGGACAGGGGTCTAGCCAAAAACATTCAGTACTTC.

CDR3 region: CASSYRAEQYF. The CDR3, as DNA: TGTGCCAGCAGCTACAGGGCCGAGCAGTACTTC. The V and J genes are TRBV5-6 and TRBJ2-7; a weak D match, TRBD1 (6 bases). The CDR3 spans 11 residues. Germline V gene lookup returns CDR1 SGHDT and CDR2 YYEEEE. The V gene lost 3 bases and the J gene lost 6 bases, with 7 bases spanning the gap.

This clonotype has just a few counts. The chain joins TRBV7-2 to TRBJ2-5, with no clear D. The CDR3 runs 13 residues. V gave up 2 bases and J gave up 5 bases, with 9 bases separating them. Germline lookup yields CDR1 SGHTA and CDR2 FQGNSA. Here the CDR3 reads CASSLKVEETQYF. The CDR3 DNA sequence: TGTGCCAGCAGCTTAAAGGTGGAGGAGACCCAGTACTTC.

This clonotype was counted a single time. The rearrangement joins TRBV12-5 to TRBJ1-2; D remains unclear. V was cut by 0 bases and J by 2 bases, with 10 bases left in between. CDR3 length: 15 residues. Germline CDR1 is LGHNT and CDR2 is FRNRAP. CDR3: CASGLVLRGNYGYTF. The CDR3 DNA reads TGTGCTAGTGGTTTGGTACTTCGAGGGAACTATGGCTACACCTTC.

The V gene is TRBV6-5, the J gene TRBJ2-4; the match to TRBD2 covers 8 bases. Germline V gene lookup returns CDR1 MNHEY and CDR2 SVGAGI. The CDR3 extends over 16 amino acids. V trimming: 5 bases; J trimming: 0 bases; junction bases outside the gene matches: 6. The CDR3 sequence is CASSQKRGLAKNIQYF. CDR3 coding DNA: TGTGCCAGCAGTCAAAAGCGGGGGCTAGCCAAAAACATTCAGTACTTC.

This clonotype was picked up a small number of times. The chain employs TRBV6-2 or TRBV6-3 and TRBJ2-7; D is perhaps TRBD2 (6 bases). Between the trimmed V and J ends, which lost 2 bases and 0 bases, there was a span of 23 bases. Germline values: CDR1 MNHEY, CDR2 SVGEGT. CDR3 size: 19 residues. The CDR3 spells CASSYERARTLGYSYEQYV. As DNA, the CDR3 is TGTGCCAGCAGTTACGAGCGGGCGCGTACCCTTGGTTACTCCTACGAGCAGTACGTC.

A few counts support this clonotype. The chain links TRBV5-1 to TRBJ2-1, with D maybe TRBD2 (5 bases). V was pared by 0 bases and J by 8 bases, with 15 bases between. CDR3 length: 15 amino acids. Germline CDR1 reads SGHRS; CDR2 reads YFSETQ. In DNA, the CDR3 is TGCGCCAGCAGCTTGGTAGACTATTCTTCAGATGAGCAGTTCTTC. It codes for CASSLVDYSSDEQFF.

Only a few counts were recorded for this clonotype. The chain is built from TRBV6-2 or TRBV6-3 and TRBJ2-4; D may be TRBD2 (7 bases). CDR1 is MNHEY and CDR2 is SVGEGT in the germline V gene. There are 13 residues in the CDR3. Trimming cost V 5 bases and J 12 bases, with 17 bases left between them. CDR3 in amino acids: CASSPPVGGAQYF. The CDR3 DNA is TGTGCCAGCAGTCCCCCCGTTGGGGGGGCTCAGTACTTC.

This clonotype was observed at least ten times. V gene TRBV6-5 combines with J gene TRBJ2-2, with 7 bases aligning to TRBD2. The V and J ends lost 6 bases and 7 bases, in that order; junction bases with no gene match: 5. CDR1 and CDR2 (germline): MNHEY, SVGAGI. This CDR3 comprises 13 residues. The CDR3 is CASRGREHGELFF. As DNA, the CDR3 is TGTGCCAGCAGGGGGAGGGAGCACGGGGAGCTGTTTTTT.

The chain employs TRBV12-3 or TRBV12-4 and TRBJ2-3; TRBD2 matches at 10 bases. After removal of 7 bases from V and 4 bases from J, the junction contained 11 bases not matched to a gene. This CDR3 is built from 16 residues. The CDR3 DNA reads TGTGCCAGCACCCTAACGGTAGCGGGGGGCTCAGATACGCAGTATTTT. It specifies CASTLTVAGGSDTQYF.

This clonotype has just a few counts. The chain has TRBV10-3 and TRBJ2-3; D unclear. CDR1 and CDR2 (germline): ENHRY, SYGVKD. V lost 4 bases and J 0 bases, leaving 8 bases between the germline ends. The CDR3 length is 14 residues. The CDR3 is CAISVGSSTDTQYF. CDR3 sequence (DNA): TGTGCCATCAGTGTGGGGTCTAGCACAGATACGCAGTATTTT.

The chain has TRBV6-1 and TRBJ2-3; 11 bases line up with TRBD2. Looked up from germline, CDR1 is MNHNS and CDR2 is SASEGT. Losses at the gene ends were 5 bases for V and 4 bases for J; bases not matched to a gene: 8. The CDR3 extends over 16 amino acids. In DNA, the CDR3 is TGTGCCAGCAGTCGCCGACTAGCGGGGTGGGCAGATACGCAGTATTTT. This sequence encodes CASSRRLAGWADTQYF.

The chain couples TRBV5-1 to TRBJ2-3; TRBD1 is a possible D gene (6 bases). The length of the CDR3 is 15 residues. Trimming stripped 3 bases from V and 4 bases from J, with 15 bases between. The germline CDR1 and CDR2 sequences are SGHRS and YFSETQ. The CDR3 nucleotides are TGCGCCAGCAGCTGGGAAGGGGGAAGGGCAGATACGCAGTATTTT. It codes for CASSWEGGRADTQYF.